This TCR beta chain was found in a study of memory CD4+ T cells and cytomegalovirus serostatus. Study-wide findings and caveats: Suggested: most of the CMV-linked TCR signature lies in CD4+ memory cells. Each of around 69 CMV-associated TCRbeta sequences occurred in one to five individuals.

TCRdb's table, derived via immunoSEQ multiplex PCR, lists solely in-frame clones and lacks some. The sample contains about 45,000 clones, around 82% of which appear only once. A note on this clone: Its antigen is currently unknown.

Single viable CD3+CD4+CD8-CD45RO+ cells were sorted as the memory CD4+ T cells. The germline CDR1 and CDR2 sequences are SGHTA and FQGTGA. J was trimmed by 5 bases and V by 6 bases; bases with no gene match: 11. This CDR3 has 15 amino acids. The TCR originated in an adult in good health and CMV-seronegative. This chain uses TRBV7-3 with TRBJ1-1; 8 bases are a match to TRBD1. Source material: memory CD4+ T cells from blood. The CDR3 bases are TGTGCCAGCAGTTCGCAGGGGGCCAGAACGACTGAAGCTTTCTTT. Its translation is CASSSQGARTTEAFF.